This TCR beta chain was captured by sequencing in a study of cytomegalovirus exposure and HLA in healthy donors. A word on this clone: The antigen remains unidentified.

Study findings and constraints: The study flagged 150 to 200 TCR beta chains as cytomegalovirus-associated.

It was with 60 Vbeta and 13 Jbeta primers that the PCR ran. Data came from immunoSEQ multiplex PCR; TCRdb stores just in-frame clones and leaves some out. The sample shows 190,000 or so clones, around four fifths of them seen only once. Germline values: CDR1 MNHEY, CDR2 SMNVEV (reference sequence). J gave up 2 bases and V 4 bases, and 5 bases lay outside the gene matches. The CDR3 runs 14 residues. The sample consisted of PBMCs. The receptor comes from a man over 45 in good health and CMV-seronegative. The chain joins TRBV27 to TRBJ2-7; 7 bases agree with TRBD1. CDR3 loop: CASSWRTGAYEQYF. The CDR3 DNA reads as TGTGCCAGCAGTTGGAGGACAGGTGCCTACGAGCAGTACTTC.